The clone carrying this TCR beta chain ranks as large. What it binds is unknown. TCR beta rearrangements were amplified from peripheral blood genomic DNA. Multiplex touch-down PCR with TRB-A/B primers amplified rearranged V-D-J TRB sequences. TCRdb passed the multiplex PCR reads through MiXCR, listing each CDR3 protein once. The data contain some 9,000 distinct CDR3 sequences, 45% to 70% of them singletons. The CDR3 is 14 residues long. With 7 bases clipped from V and 4 bases from J, the junction kept 9 bases outside the gene matches. Germline V gene lookup returns CDR1 SQVTM and CDR2 ANQGSEA. These data belong to a study of T cell repertoires in aging, cancer and after chemotherapy. Study-wide findings and caveats: Compared with age-matched healthy donors, untreated hematological or solid cancer patients showed higher blood TCR clonality.

The V call is TRBV29-1, the J call TRBJ2-1, with 8 bases that match TRBD2. Sample: blood. The receptor comes from a human donor in good health. The CDR3 loop reads CSGAGGAEYNEQFF. Written as DNA, the CDR3 is TGCAGCGGTGCCGGGGGGGCAGAGTACAATGAGCAGTTCTTC.